This is a list of T cell receptor beta chains from one sample in a study of radiotherapy plus CTLA-4 blockade in lung cancer. The method was immunoSEQ multiplex PCR; TCRdb's version includes in-frame clones alone and lacks a portion of them. This table has roughly 110,000 clones, roughly 84% appearing once. The specimen comprised peripheral blood, sampled from a patient treated with radiotherapy plus ipilimumab. The receptors come from a human donor with non-small cell lung cancer that progressed on radiotherapy plus ipilimumab. Some clones in this sample may be carry-over from other donors' samples. Both conserved end residues are part of each CDR3. The order of the fields is D gene, J gene, clone size, V gene, CDR3 length, CDR3 protein, CDR3 DNA. The D gene is left open where the match is weak. Clone size is not always given. Where it is, it says once, few, many or a class for expanded clones.

>TRBD2|TRBJ2-5|.|TRBV7-2|17
CASSPGLAGGSLGTQYF
TGTGCCAGCAGCCCGGGACTAGCGGGGGGGTCGTTAGGGACCCAGTACTTC
>.|TRBJ1-5|.|TRBV7-2|17
CASSSLGGGPGNQPQHF
TGTGCCAGCAGCTCCCTAGGCGGGGGCCCGGGCAATCAGCCCCAGCATTTT
>.|TRBJ1-2|.|TRBV30|13
CAWSVPGGSGYTF
TGTGCCTGGAGTGTACCGGGCGGAAGCGGCTACACCTTC
>.|TRBJ1-1|.|TRBV7-2|13
CDSSFDTNTEAFF
TGTGACAGCAGCTTCGACACAAACACTGAAGCTTTCTTT
>.|TRBJ1-6|once|TRBV9|14
CASARADDNSPLHF
TGTGCCAGCGCCAGGGCCGATGATAATTCACCCCTCCACTTT
>TRBD1|TRBJ1-3|.|TRBV7-2|19
CASRRIPDRGRVSGNTIYF
TGTGCCAGCAGACGCATACCCGACAGGGGTAGGGTTTCGGGAAACACCATATATTTT
>.|TRBJ1-2|.|TRBV15|16
CATSRDLMGASGGYTF
TGTGCCACCAGCAGAGATCTTATGGGGGCATCGGGAGGCTACACCTTC
>TRBD1|TRBJ1-2|.|TRBV13|16
CASSSKTGEMGYGYTF
TGTGCCAGCAGCTCGAAGACAGGGGAAATGGGCTATGGCTACACCTTC
>.|TRBJ2-5|.|TRBV2|13
CASKGSGGGTQYF
TGTGCCAGCAAGGGTAGTGGGGGAGGTACCCAGTACTTC
>TRBD1|TRBJ1-2|few|TRBV7-6|15
CASSLRRSRGHGYTF
TGTGCCAGCAGCTTACGCCGTTCCAGGGGGCATGGCTACACCTTC
>.|TRBJ2-1|.|TRBV2|15
CASSVGGYSYNEQFF
TGTGCCAGCAGTGTTGGGGGGTATTCCTACAATGAGCAGTTCTTC
>.|TRBJ1-2|few|TRBV5-1|12
CASSEDYYGYTF
TGCGCCAGCAGCGAAGATTACTATGGCTACACCTTC
>.|TRBJ1-2|.|TRBV7-2|15
CASSLVGVVIMGYTF
TGTGCCAGCAGCTTAGTAGGGGTAGTAATCATGGGCTACACCTTC
>.|TRBJ2-7|.|TRBV6-5|15
CASSYGTLGAYEQYF
TGTGCCAGCAGTTACGGCACACTCGGGGCCTACGAGCAGTACTTC
>.|TRBJ2-7|.|TRBV6-5|14
CASSPKPGPYEQYF
TGTGCCAGCAGTCCCAAGCCTGGACCCTACGAGCAGTACTTC
>.|TRBJ2-7|.|TRBV5-1|14
CASSLQAGLYEQYF
TGCGCCAGCAGCTTGCAGGCAGGGCTGTACGAGCAGTACTTC
>.|TRBJ1-6|.|TRBV15|15
CATSRGRGRGSPLHF
TGTGCCACCAGCAGAGGCCGGGGGAGAGGGTCACCCCTCCACTTT
>TRBD1|TRBJ2-5|.|TRBV7-9|14
CASSLGQGEETQYF
TGTGCCAGCAGCCTGGGACAGGGAGAGGAGACCCAGTACTTC
>TRBD1|TRBJ2-4|few|TRBV5-1|15
CASSWGTGGAERRYF
TGCGCCAGCAGCTGGGGGACAGGGGGCGCAGAACGTAGGTACTTC
>TRBD1|TRBJ2-1|few|TRBV7-3|15
CASSLNRGGYNEQFF
TGTGCCAGCAGCTTAAACAGGGGCGGCTACAATGAGCAGTTCTTC
>.|TRBJ1-2|.|TRBV6-5|14
CASSYPGQREGYTF
TGTGCCAGCAGTTACCCCGGACAGCGGGAAGGCTACACCTTC
>.|TRBJ1-2|.|TRBV9|14
CASKKTTGSYGYTF
TGTGCCAGCAAAAAAACGACAGGATCCTATGGCTACACCTTC
>.|TRBJ1-5|.|TRBV6-1|15
CASTPGPGGNQPQHF
TGTGCCAGCACCCCGGGGCCAGGGGGCAATCAGCCCCAGCATTTT
>.|TRBJ1-1|.|TRBV18|16
CASSPPVTGSNTEAFF
TGTGCCAGCTCACCACCGGTCACGGGGTCTAACACTGAAGCTTTCTTT
>.|TRBJ1-2|.|TRBV5-5|15
CASSLVAGSRYGYTF
TGTGCCAGCAGCTTGGTGGCGGGCTCTAGGTATGGCTACACCTTC
>.|TRBJ1-1|.|TRBV25-1|14
CASQKGGLDTEAFF
TGTGCCAGCCAAAAAGGGGGGCTGGACACTGAAGCTTTCTTT
>.|TRBJ2-5|.|TRBV10-3|17
CAISEGRGRILVETQYF
TGTGCCATCAGTGAGGGAAGGGGCAGAATACTGGTGGAGACCCAGTACTTC
>TRBD1|TRBJ2-1|.|TRBV6-1|15
CASSDSETGGNEQFF
TGTGCCAGCAGTGACTCTGAGACAGGGGGGAATGAGCAGTTCTTC
>.|TRBJ2-2|.|TRBV5-1|16
CASSFLGQMNTGELFF
TGCGCCAGCAGCTTCCTGGGCCAGATGAACACCGGGGAGCTGTTTTTT
>TRBD2|TRBJ2-7|.|TRBV7-2|15
CASSLRGGAGGEQYF
TGTGCCAGCAGCTTACGCGGGGGGGCCGGGGGCGAGCAGTACTTC
>.|TRBJ2-1|.|TRBV4-2|15
CASSQVGRDYNEQFF
TGTGCCAGCAGCCAAGTGGGGCGGGACTACAATGAGCAGTTCTTC
>.|TRBJ2-5|.|TRBV28|11
CASSYQQTQYF
TGTGCCAGCAGTTATCAACAGACCCAGTACTTC
>TRBD2|TRBJ2-4|.|TRBV28|18
CASSLWGRLAAYKNIQYF
TGTGCCAGCAGTTTATGGGGGAGACTAGCGGCATACAAAAACATTCAGTACTTC
>.|TRBJ2-5|.|TRBV7-2|13
CASIRGFQETQYF
TGTGCCAGCATTCGAGGGTTCCAAGAGACCCAGTACTTC
>TRBD2|TRBJ2-7|.|TRBV6-1|14
CASSRTGLVFEQYF
TGTGCCAGCAGTCGAACCGGACTAGTCTTCGAGCAGTACTTC
>TRBD1|TRBJ2-7|.|TRBV6-6|12
CATSRGPYEQYF
TGTGCCACTTCCAGGGGGCCCTACGAGCAGTACTTC
>.|TRBJ2-4|.|TRBV18|13
CASSPDRENIQYF
TGTGCCAGCTCACCAGATCGGGAAAACATTCAGTACTTC
>TRBD1|TRBJ2-3|.|TRBV13|14
CASSLGQGTDTQYF
TGTGCCAGCAGCTTGGGACAGGGTACAGATACGCAGTATTTT
>.|TRBJ2-7|.|TRBV29-1|12
CSVHFRGYEQYF
TGCAGCGTTCACTTTCGGGGCTACGAGCAGTACTTC
>.|TRBJ2-3|.|TRBV29-1|12
CSVEGFPDTQYF
TGCAGCGTTGAGGGGTTTCCAGATACGCAGTATTTT
>.|TRBJ1-2|.|TRBV7-3|19
CASSLSRWQGRLLPYGYTF
TGTGCCAGCAGCTTAAGTAGGTGGCAGGGGAGACTCCTACCCTATGGCTACACCTTC